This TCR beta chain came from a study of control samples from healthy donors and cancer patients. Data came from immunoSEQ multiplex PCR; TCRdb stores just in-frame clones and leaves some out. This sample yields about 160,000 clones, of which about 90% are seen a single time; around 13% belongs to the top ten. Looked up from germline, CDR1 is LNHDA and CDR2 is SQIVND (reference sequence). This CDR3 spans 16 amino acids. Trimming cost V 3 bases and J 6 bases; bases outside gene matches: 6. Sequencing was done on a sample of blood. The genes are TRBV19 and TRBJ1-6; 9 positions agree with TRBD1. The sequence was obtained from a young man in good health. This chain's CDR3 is CASSILAGQGNSPLHF. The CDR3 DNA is TGTGCCAGTAGTATCCTAGCGGGACAGGGTAATTCACCCCTCCACTTT.